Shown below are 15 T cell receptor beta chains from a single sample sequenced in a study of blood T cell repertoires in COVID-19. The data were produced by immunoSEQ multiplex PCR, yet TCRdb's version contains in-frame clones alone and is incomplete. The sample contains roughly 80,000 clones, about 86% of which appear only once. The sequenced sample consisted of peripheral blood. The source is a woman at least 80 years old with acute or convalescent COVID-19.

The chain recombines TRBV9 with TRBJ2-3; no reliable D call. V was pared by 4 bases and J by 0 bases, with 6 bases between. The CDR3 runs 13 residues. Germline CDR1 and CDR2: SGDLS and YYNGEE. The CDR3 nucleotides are TGTGCCAGCAGCTCCACTAGCACAGATACGCAGTATTTT. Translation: CASSSTSTDTQYF.

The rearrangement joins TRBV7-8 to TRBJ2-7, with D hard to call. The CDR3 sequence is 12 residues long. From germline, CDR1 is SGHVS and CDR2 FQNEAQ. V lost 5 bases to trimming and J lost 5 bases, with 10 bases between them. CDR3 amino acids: CASSLRSDEQYF. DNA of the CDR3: TGTGCCAGCAGCCTGCGGAGCGACGAGCAGTACTTC.

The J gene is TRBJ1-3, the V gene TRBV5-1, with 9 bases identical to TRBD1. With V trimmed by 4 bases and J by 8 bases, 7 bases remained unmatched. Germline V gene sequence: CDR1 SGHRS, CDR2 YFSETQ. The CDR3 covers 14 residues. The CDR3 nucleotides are TGCGCCAGCAGCCTTGGACAGGGGAGGGACACCATATATTTT. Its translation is CASSLGQGRDTIYF.

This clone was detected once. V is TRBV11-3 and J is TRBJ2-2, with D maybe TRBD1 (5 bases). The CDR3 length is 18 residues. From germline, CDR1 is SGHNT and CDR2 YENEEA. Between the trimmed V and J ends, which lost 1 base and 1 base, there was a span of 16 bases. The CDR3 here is CASSLVGRLTQNTGELFF. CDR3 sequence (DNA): TGTGCCAGCAGCTTAGTGGGGCGGTTGACGCAGAACACCGGGGAGCTGTTTTTT.

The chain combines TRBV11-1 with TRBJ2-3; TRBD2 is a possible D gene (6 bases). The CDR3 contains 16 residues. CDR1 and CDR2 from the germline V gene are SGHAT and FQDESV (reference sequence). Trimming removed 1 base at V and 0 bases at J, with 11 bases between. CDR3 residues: CASSLGRGESTDTQYF. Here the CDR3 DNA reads TGTGCCAGCAGCTTAGGGCGCGGGGAAAGCACAGATACGCAGTATTTT.

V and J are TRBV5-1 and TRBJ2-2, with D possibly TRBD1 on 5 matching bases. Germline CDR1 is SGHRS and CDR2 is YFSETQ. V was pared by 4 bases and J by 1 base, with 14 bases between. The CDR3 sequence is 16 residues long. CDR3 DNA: TGCGCCAGCAGCGACCCGTCAAGGGGGAACACCGGGGAGCTGTTTTTT. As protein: CASSDPSRGNTGELFF.

The CDR3 coding sequence is TGTGCCAGCTCTCCCGGGACTAGGGGTCGTAGTGAGCAGTTCTTC. Residues: CASSPGTRGRSEQFF. This rearrangement joins TRBV18 to TRBJ2-1, with 8 bases lining up with TRBD2. CDR3 length: 15 amino acids. The V gene end was trimmed by 6 bases and the J gene end by 9 bases; junction bases not matched to a gene: 13. Germline V lookup: CDR1 KGHSH, CDR2 LQKENI. The whole variable domain, remainder taken from reference TRBV18 and TRBJ2-1, is NAGVMQNPRHLVRRRGQEARLRCSPMKGHSHVYWYRQLPEEGLKFMVYLQKENIIDESGMPKERFSAEFPKEGPSILRIQQVVRGDSAAYFCASSPGTRGRSEQFFGPGTRLTVL.

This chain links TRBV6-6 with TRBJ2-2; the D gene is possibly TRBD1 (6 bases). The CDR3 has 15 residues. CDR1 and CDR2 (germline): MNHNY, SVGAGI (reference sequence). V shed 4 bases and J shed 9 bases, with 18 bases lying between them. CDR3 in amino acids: CASSSAIGGRRELFF. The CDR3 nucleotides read TGTGCCAGCAGTTCGGCGATAGGGGGAAGGAGGGAGCTGTTTTTT.

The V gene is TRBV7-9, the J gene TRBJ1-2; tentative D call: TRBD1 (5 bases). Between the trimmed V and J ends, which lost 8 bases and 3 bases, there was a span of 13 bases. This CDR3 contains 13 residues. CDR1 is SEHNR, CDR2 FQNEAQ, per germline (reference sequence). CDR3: CASLGGVDYGYTF. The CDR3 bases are TGTGCCAGCCTGGGGGGGGTTGACTATGGCTACACCTTC.

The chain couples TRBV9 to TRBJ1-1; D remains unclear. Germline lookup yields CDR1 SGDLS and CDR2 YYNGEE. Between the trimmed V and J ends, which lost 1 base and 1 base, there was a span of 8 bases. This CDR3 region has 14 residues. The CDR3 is CASSVRGKNTEAFF. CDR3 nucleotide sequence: TGTGCCAGCAGCGTAAGAGGGAAGAACACTGAAGCTTTCTTT.

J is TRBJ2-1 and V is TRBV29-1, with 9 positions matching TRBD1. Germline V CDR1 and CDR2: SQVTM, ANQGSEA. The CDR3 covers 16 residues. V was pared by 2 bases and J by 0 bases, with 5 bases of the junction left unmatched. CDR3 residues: CSVERGTGSSYNEQFF. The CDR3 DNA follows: TGCAGCGTTGAACGGGGGACAGGGAGCTCCTACAATGAGCAGTTCTTC.

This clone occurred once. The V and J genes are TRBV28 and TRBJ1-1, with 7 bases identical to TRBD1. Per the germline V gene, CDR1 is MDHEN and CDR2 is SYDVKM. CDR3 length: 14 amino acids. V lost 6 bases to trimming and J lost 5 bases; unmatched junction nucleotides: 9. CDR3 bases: TGTGCCAGCAGGCCTACAGGGGTCCGGACTGAAGCTTTCTTT. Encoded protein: CASRPTGVRTEAFF.

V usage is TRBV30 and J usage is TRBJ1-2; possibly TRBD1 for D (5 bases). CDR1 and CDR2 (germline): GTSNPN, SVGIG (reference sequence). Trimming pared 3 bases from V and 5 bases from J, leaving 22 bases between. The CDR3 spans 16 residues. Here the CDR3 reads CAWRDGTITVQYGYTF. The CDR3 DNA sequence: TGTGCCTGGAGGGACGGGACTATAACGGTCCAGTATGGCTACACCTTC.

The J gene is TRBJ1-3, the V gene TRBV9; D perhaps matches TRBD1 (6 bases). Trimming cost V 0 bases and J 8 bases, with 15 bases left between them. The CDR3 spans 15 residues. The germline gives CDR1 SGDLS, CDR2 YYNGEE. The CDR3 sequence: CASSVAHGGGDTIYF. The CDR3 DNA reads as TGTGCCAGCAGCGTAGCTCACGGGGGGGGCGACACCATATATTTT. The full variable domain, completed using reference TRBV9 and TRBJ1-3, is DSGVTQTPKHLITATGQRVTLRCSPRSGDLSVYWYQQSLDQGLQFLIQYYNGEERAKGNILERFSAQQFPDLHSELNLSSLELGDSALYFCASSVAHGGGDTIYFGEGSWLTVV.

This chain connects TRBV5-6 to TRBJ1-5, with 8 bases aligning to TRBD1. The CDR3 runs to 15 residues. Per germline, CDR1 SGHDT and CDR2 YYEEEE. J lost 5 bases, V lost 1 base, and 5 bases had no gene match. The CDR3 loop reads CASSLFSGGHQPQHF. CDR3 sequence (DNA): TGTGCCAGCAGCTTGTTCTCAGGGGGCCATCAGCCCCAGCATTTT. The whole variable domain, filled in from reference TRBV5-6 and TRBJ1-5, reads DAGVTQSPTHLIKTRGQQVTLRCSPKSGHDTVSWYQQALGQGPQFIFQYYEEEERQRGNFPDRFSGHQFPNYSSELNVNALLLGDSALYLCASSLFSGGHQPQHFGDGTRLSIL.